Given below is one TCR beta chain in context. The antigen is unknown. The sample is drawn from a study of shared clonotypes between healthy human individuals. Across the whole study: Each donor had three CD4 naive, three CD4 memory, two CD8 naive and one CD8 memory plate. Overall study findings and caveats: Across a few donors, naive CD4 shared 5% to 6.5%, naive CD8 more than 3%, memory CD4 roughly 2.2%, memory CD8 roughly 0.37%. Represented genetic and exposure-history diversity was restricted by having few donors.

Caucasian adults residing in Nashville, Tennessee made up all the donors. With 6 bases clipped from V and 0 bases from J, the junction kept 5 bases outside the gene matches. The germline gives CDR1 SNHLY, CDR2 FYNNEI. CDR3 length: 15 amino acids. The protocol was immunoSEQ multiplex PCR, while the TCRdb copy is restricted to in-frame clones and leaves out a portion. The sample consists of under 650,000 clones, 90% to 96% of them appearing once. The TCR sequence derives from a woman younger than 45 in good health. Sequencing input: naive CD4+ T cells sorted from blood. The subset was: CD45RA+ positively selected. V and J are TRBV2 and TRBJ2-4; 7 nucleotides align to TRBD2. The CDR3 nucleotides are TGTGCCAGCAGCCTAGCGGAACTAGCCAAAAACATTCAGTACTTC. As protein: CASSLAELAKNIQYF.